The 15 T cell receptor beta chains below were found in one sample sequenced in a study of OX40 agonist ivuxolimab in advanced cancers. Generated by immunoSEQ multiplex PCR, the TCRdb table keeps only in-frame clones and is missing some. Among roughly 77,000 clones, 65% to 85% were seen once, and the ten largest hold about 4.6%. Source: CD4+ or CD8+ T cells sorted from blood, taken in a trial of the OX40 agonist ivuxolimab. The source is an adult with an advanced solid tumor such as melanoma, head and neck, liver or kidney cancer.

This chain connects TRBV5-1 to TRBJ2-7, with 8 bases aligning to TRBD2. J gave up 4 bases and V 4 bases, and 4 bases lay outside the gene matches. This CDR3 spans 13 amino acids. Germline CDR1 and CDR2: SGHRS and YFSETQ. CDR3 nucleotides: TGCGCCAGCAGCCTCCCTAGCGGGTACGAGCAGTACTTC. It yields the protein CASSLPSGYEQYF.

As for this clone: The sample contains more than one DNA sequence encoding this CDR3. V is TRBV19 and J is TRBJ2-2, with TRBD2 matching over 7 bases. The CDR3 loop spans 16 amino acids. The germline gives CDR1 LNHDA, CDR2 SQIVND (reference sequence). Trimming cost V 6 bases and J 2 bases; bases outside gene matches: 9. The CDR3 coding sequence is TGTGCCAGTAGCATTATCAGCGGGGTTAACACCGGGGAGCTGTTTTTT. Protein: CASSIISGVNTGELFF. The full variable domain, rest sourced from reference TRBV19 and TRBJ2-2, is DGGITQSPKYLFRKEGQNVTLSCEQNLNHDAMYWYRQDPGQGLRLIYYSQIVNDFQKGDIAEGYSVSREKKESFPLTVTSAQKNPTAFYLCASSIISGVNTGELFFGEGSRLTVL.

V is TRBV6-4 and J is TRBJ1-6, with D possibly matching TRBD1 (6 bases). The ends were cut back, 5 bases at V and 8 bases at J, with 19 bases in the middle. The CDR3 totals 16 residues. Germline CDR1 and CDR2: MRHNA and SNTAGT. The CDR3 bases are TGTGCCAGCAGTCGTACAGGGACGTCGGGGGATTCACCCCTCCACTTT. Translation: CASSRTGTSGDSPLHF.

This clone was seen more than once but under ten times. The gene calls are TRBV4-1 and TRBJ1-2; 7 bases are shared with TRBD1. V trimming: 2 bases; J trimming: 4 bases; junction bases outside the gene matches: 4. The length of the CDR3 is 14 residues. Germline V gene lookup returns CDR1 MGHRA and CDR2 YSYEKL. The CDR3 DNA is TGCGCCAGCAGCCAACCGACAGGGACCTATGGCTACACCTTC. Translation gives CASSQPTGTYGYTF.

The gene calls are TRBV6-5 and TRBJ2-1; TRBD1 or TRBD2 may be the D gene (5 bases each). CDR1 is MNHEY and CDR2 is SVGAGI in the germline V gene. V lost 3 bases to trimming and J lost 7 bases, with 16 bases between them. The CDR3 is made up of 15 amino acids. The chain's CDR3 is CASSYRGSPENEQFF. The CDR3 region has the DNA TGTGCCAGCAGTTATCGGGGCTCCCCTGAGAATGAGCAGTTCTTC.

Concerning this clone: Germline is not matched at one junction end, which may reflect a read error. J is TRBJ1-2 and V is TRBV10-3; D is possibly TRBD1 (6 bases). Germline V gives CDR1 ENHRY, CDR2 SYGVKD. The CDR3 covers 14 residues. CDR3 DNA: TGTGCCAGCAGTTACTCGATCGGGACAACTGGCTACACCTTC. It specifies CASSYSIGTTGYTF.

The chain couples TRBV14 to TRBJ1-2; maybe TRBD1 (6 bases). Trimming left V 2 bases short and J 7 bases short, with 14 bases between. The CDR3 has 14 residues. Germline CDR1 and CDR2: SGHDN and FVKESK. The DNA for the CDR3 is TGTGCCAGCAGCCAATACGGGCTAGGGGGTGGCTACACCTTC. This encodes CASSQYGLGGGYTF.

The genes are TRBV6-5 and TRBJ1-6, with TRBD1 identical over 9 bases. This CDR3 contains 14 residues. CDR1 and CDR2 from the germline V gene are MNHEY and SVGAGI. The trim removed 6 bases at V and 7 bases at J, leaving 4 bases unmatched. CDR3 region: CASREQGANSPLHF. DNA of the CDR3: TGTGCCAGCAGGGAACAGGGGGCCAATTCACCCCTCCACTTT.

The CDR3 nucleotides are TGTGCCAGTAGTCGGTTGGGGGACACAGATACGCAGTATTTT. Protein: CASSRLGDTDTQYF. J is TRBJ2-3 and V is TRBV19; D could derive from TRBD1 or TRBD2 (5 bases each). Per the germline V gene, CDR1 is LNHDA and CDR2 is SQIVND (reference sequence). The CDR3 loop spans 14 amino acids. Trimming removed 5 bases at V and 2 bases at J, with 11 bases between.

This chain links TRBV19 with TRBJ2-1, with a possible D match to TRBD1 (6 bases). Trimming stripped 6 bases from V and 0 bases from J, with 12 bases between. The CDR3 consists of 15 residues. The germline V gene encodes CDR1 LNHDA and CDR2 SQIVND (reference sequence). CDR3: CASSPDRSSYNEQFF. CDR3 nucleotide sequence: TGTGCCAGTAGCCCGGACAGAAGCTCCTACAATGAGCAGTTCTTC. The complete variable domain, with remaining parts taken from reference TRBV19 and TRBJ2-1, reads DGGITQSPKYLFRKEGQNVTLSCEQNLNHDAMYWYRQDPGQGLRLIYYSQIVNDFQKGDIAEGYSVSREKKESFPLTVTSAQKNPTAFYLCASSPDRSSYNEQFFGPGTRLTVL.

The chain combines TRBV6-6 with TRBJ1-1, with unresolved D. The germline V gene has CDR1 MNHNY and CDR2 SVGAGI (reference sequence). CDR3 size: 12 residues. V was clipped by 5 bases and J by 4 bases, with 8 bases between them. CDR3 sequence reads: CASSRPGTEAFF. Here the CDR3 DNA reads TGTGCCAGCAGTCGTCCGGGCACTGAAGCTTTCTTT.

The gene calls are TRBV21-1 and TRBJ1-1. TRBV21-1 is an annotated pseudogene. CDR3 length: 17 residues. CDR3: CASSKGRVDSVNTEAFF. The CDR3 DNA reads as TGTGCCAGCAGCAAAGGGAGGGTTGATAGCGTGAACACTGAAGCTTTCTTT.

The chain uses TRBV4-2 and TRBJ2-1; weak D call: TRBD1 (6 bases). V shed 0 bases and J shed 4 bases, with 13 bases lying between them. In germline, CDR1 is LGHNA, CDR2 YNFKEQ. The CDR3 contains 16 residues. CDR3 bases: TGTGCCAGCAGCCAAGACCCCCCAGGGGAGTACAATGAGCAGTTCTTC. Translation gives CASSQDPPGEYNEQFF.

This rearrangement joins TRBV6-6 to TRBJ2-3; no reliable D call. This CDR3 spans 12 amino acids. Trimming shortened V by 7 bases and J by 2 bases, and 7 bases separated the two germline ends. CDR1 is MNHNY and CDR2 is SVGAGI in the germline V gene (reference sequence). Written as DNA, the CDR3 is TGTGCCAGCACAGCGATCACAGATACGCAGTATTTT. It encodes CASTAITDTQYF.

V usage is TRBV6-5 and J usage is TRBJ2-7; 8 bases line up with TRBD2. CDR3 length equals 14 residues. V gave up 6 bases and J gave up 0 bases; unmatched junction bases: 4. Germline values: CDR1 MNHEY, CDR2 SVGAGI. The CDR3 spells CASSSGGVSYEQYF. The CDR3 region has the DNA TGTGCCAGCAGCTCCGGGGGGGTCTCCTACGAGCAGTACTTC.